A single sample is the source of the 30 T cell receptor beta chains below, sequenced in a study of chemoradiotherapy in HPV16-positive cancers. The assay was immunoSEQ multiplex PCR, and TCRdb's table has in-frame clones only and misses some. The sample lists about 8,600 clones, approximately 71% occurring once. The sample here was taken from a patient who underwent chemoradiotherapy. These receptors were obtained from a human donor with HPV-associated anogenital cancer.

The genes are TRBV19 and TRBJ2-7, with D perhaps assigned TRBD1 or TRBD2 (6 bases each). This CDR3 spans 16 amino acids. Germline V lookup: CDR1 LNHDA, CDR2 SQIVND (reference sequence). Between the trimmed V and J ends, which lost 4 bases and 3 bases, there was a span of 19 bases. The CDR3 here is CASSRGAGGQFYEQYF. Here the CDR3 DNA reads TGTGCCAGTAGTAGGGGGGCTGGTGGACAATTCTACGAGCAGTACTTC.

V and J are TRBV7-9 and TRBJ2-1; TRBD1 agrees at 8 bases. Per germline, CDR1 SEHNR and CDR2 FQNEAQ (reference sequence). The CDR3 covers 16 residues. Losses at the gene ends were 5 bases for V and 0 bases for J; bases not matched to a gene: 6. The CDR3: CASSPRTGPSYNEQFF. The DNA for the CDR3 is TGTGCCAGCAGCCCAAGGACAGGGCCCTCCTACAATGAGCAGTTCTTC.

CDR3 in amino acids: CASSESFRGQFF. CDR3 DNA: TGTGCCAGCAGTGAGTCCTTTCGTGGGCAGTTCTTC. This rearrangement joins TRBV25-1 to TRBJ2-1; D remains ambiguous. The CDR3 length is 12 residues. Germline-derived CDR1 and CDR2 are MGHDK and SYGVNS. V was trimmed by 3 bases and J by 12 bases, leaving 12 bases between them.

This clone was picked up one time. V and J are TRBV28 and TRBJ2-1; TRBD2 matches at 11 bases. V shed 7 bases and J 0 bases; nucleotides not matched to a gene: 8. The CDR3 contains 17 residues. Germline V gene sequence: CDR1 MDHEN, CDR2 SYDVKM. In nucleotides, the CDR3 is TGTGCCAGCACCCATAGCGGGAGGGAGAGCTCCTACAATGAGCAGTTCTTC. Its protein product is CASTHSGRESSYNEQFF.

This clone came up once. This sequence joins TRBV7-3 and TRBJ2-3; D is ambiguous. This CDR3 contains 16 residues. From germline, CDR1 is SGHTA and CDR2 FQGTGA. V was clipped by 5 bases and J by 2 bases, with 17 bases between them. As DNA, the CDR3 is TGTGCCAGCAGCCAAGCTTCTCTCGGATTCACAGATACGCAGTATTTT. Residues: CASSQASLGFTDTQYF.

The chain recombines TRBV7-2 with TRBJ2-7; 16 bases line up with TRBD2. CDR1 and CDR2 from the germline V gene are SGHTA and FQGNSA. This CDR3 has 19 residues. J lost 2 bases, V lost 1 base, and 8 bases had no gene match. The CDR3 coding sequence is TGTGCCAGCAGCTTAGTTTCGGGACTAGCGGGAGGGCCACCCTACGAGCAGTACTTC. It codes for CASSLVSGLAGGPPYEQYF. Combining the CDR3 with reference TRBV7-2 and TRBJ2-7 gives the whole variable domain GAGVSQSPSNKVTEKGKDVELRCDPISGHTALYWYRQSLGQGLEFLIYFQGNSAPDKSGLPSDRFSAERTGGSVSTLTIQRTQQEDSAVYLCASSLVSGLAGGPPYEQYFGPGTRLTVT.

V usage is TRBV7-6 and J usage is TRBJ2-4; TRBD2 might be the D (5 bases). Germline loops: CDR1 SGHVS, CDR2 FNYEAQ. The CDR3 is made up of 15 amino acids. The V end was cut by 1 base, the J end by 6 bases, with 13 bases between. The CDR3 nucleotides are TGTGCCAGCAGCTTAGGGGCGGTGAGCGGAAACATTCAGTACTTC. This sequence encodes CASSLGAVSGNIQYF.

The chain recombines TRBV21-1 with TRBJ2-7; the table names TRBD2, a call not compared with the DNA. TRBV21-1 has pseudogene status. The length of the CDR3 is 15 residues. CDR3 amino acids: CASSKGVEPPYEQYF. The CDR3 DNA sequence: TGTGCCAGCAGCAAAGGAGTGGAGCCCCCCTACGAGCAGTACTTC.

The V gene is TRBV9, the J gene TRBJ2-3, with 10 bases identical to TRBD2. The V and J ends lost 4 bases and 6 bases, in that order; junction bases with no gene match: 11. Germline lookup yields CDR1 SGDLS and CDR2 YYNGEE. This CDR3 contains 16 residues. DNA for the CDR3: TGTGCCAGCAGCCCCTCCCAGCGGGGGGGCTTGGATACGCAGTATTTT. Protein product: CASSPSQRGGLDTQYF.

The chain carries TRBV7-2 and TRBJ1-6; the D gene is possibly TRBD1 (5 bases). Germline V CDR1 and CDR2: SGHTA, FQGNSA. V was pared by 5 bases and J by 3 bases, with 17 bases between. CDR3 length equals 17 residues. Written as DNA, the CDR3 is TGTGCCAGCAGCCAAAGCCGGGACCGCGGCTATAATTCACCCCTCCACTTT. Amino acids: CASSQSRDRGYNSPLHF.

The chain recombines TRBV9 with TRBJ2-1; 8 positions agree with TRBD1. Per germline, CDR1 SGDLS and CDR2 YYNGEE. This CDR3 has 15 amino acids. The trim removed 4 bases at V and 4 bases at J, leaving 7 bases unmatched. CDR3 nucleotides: TGTGCCAGCAGCACCCGGACAGGGAATTACAATGAGCAGTTCTTC. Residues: CASSTRTGNYNEQFF.

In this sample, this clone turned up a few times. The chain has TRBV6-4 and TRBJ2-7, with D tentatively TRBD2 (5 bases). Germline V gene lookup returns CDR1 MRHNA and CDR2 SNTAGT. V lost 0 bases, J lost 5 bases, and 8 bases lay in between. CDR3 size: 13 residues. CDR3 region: CASSDSRGNEQYF. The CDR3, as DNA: TGTGCCAGCAGTGACTCTCGAGGGAACGAGCAGTACTTC.

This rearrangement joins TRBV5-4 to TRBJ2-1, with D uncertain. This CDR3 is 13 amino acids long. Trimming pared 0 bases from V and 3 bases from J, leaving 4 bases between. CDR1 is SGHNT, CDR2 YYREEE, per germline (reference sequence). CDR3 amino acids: CASSLEVYNEQFF. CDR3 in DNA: TGTGCCAGCAGCTTGGAGGTCTACAATGAGCAGTTCTTC.

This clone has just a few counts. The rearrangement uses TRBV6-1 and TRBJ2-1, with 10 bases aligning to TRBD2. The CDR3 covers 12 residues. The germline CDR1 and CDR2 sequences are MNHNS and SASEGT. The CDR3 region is CGSGRAPNEQFF. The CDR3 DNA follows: TGTGGAAGCGGGAGGGCCCCCAATGAGCAGTTCTTC.

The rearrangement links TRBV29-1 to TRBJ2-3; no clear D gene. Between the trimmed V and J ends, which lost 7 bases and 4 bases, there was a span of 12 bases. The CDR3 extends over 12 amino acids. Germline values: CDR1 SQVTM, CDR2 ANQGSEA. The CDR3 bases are TGCAGCGCGGACCTCCCCCCAGATACGCAGTATTTT. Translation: CSADLPPDTQYF.

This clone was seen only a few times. The CDR3: CASSPRVLYEQYF. Here the CDR3 DNA reads TGTGCCAGCAGTCCCAGGGTCCTCTACGAGCAGTACTTC. This chain connects TRBV2 to TRBJ2-7, with a tentative D call TRBD1 (5 bases). CDR3 length: 13 amino acids. Germline V CDR1 and CDR2: SNHLY, FYNNEI. Trimming took 5 bases from V and 3 from J, leaving 11 bases between them.

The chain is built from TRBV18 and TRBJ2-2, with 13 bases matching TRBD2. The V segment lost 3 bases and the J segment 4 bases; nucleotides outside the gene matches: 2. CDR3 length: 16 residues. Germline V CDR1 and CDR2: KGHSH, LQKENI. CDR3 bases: TGTGCCAGCTCACCGGGACTAGCGGGGTTCACCGGGGAGCTGTTTTTT. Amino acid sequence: CASSPGLAGFTGELFF.

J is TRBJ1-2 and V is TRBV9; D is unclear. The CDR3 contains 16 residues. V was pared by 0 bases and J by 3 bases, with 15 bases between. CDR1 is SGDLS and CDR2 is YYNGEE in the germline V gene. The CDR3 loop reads CASSVEGRPLDYGYTF. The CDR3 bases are TGTGCCAGCAGCGTAGAGGGCAGACCCTTAGACTATGGCTACACCTTC. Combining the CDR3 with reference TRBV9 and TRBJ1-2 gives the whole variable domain DSGVTQTPKHLITATGQRVTLRCSPRSGDLSVYWYQQSLDQGLQFLIQYYNGEERAKGNILERFSAQQFPDLHSELNLSSLELGDSALYFCASSVEGRPLDYGYTFGSGTRLTVV.

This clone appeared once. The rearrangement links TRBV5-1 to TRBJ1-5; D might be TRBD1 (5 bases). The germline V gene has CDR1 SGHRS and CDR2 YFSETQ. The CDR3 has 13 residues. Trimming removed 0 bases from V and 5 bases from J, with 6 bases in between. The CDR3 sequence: CASSLGGDQPQHF. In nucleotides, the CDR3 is TGCGCCAGCAGCTTGGGGGGGGATCAGCCCCAGCATTTT.

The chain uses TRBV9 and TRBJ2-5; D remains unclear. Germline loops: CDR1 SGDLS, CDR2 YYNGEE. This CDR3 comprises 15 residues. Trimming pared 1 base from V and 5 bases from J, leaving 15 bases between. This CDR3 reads CASSVKDSRWETQYF. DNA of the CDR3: TGTGCCAGCAGCGTAAAAGACTCACGATGGGAGACCCAGTACTTC.

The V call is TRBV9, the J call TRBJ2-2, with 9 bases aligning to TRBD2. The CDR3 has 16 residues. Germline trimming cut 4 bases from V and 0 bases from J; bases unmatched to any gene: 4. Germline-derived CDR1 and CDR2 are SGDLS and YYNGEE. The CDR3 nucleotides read TGTGCCAGCAGCTCACGACTAGCGGCGAACACCGGGGAGCTGTTTTTT. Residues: CASSSRLAANTGELFF.

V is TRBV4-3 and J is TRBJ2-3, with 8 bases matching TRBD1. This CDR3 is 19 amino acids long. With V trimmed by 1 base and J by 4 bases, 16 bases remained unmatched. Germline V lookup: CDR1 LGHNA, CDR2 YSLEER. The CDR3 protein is CASSQGGVRGLSEADTQYF. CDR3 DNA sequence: TGCGCCAGCAGCCAAGGAGGGGTCAGGGGGCTATCCGAGGCAGATACGCAGTATTTT.

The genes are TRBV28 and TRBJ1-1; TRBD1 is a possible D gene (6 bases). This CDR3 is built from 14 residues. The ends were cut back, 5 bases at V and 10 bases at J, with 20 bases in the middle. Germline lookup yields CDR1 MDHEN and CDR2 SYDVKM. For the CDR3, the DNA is TGTGCCAGCAGTAGAGAGACAGGATCGAATGGAGCTTTCTTT. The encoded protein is CASSRETGSNGAFF.

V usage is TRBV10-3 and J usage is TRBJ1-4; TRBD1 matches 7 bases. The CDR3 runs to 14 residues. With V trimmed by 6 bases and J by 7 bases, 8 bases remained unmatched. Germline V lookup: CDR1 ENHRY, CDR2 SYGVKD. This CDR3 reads CAISDGTDSEKLFF. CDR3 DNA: TGTGCCATCAGCGATGGGACAGATTCTGAAAAACTGTTTTTT.

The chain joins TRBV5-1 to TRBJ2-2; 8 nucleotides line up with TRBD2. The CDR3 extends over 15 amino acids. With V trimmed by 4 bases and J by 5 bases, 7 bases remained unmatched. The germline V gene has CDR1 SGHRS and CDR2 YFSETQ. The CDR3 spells CASSPTERGTGELFF. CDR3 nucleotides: TGCGCCAGCAGCCCGACGGAGCGGGGGACCGGGGAGCTGTTTTTT.

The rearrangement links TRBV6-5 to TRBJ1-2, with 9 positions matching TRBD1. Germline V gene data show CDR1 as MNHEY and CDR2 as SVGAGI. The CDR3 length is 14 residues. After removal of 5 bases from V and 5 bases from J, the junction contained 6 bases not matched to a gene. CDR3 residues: CASSRHDRGYGYTF. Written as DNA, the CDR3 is TGTGCCAGCAGTCGGCATGACAGGGGGTATGGCTACACCTTC.

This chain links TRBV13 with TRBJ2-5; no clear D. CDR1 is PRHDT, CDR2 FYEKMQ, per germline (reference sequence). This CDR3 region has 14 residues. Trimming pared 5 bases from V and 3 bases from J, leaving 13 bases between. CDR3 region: CASSQTQHEETQYF. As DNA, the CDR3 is TGTGCCAGCAGCCAAACCCAACACGAAGAGACCCAGTACTTC.

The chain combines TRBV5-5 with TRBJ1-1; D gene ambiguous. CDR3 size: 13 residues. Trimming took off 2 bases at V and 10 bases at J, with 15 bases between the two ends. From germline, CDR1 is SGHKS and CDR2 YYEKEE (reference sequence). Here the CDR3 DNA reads TGTGCCAGCAGCTTTGCACTCTCGAGCGGAGCTTTCTTT. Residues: CASSFALSSGAFF.

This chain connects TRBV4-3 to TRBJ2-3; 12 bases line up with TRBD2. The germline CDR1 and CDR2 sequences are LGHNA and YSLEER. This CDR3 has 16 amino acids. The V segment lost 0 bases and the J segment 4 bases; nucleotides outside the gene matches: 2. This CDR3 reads CASSQDLAGGPDTQYF. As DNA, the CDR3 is TGCGCCAGCAGCCAAGATCTAGCGGGAGGGCCAGATACGCAGTATTTT.

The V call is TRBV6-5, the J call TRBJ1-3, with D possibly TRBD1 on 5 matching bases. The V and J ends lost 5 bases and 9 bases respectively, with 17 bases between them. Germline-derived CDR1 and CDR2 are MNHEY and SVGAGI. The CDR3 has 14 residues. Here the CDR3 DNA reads TGTGCCAGCAGTCCCATCAGGGACCGCGGCACCATATATTTT. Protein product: CASSPIRDRGTIYF.